Below, 2 T cell receptor beta chains from the same sample are listed, as sequenced in a study of T cell responses to AZD1222 COVID-19 vaccine. Sequencing was performed with immunoSEQ multiplex PCR; in TCRdb, only in-frame clones are kept and a portion is missing. Among approximately 130,000 clones listed, 80% to 90% were seen once. The sample was peripheral blood, taken 28 days after the second AZD1222 dose. The receptor source for this set is an adult who received the AZD1222 COVID-19 vaccine.

This clone was observed a single time. The gene calls are TRBV2 and TRBJ1-2; 9 bases align to TRBD1. Germline V gene data show CDR1 as SNHLY and CDR2 as FYNNEI. Germline trimming cut 1 base from V and 5 bases from J; bases unmatched to any gene: 2. CDR3 length equals 14 residues. The CDR3 coding sequence is TGTGCCAGCAGTGAAGGGGGACAGGGATATGGCTACACCTTC. Encoded protein: CASSEGGQGYGYTF.

The J gene is TRBJ2-1, the V gene TRBV9, with D tentatively TRBD1 (5 bases). V dropped 0 bases and J dropped 6 bases, with 10 bases sitting between them. There are 14 residues in the CDR3. The V gene's germline CDR1 is SGDLS and CDR2 YYNGEE. The CDR3 loop reads CASSVVGQPNEQFF. CDR3 DNA sequence: TGTGCCAGCAGCGTAGTAGGACAACCCAATGAGCAGTTCTTC.